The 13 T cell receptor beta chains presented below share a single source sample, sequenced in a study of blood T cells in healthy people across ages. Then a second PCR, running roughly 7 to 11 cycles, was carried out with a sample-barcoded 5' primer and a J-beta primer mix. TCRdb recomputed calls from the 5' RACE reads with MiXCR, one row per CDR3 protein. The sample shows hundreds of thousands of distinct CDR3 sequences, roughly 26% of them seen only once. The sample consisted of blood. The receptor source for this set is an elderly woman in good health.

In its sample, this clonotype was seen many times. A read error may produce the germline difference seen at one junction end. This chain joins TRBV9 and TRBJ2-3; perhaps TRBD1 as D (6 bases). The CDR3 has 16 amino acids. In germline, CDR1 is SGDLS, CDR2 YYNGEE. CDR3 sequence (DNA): TGCGCCAGCAGCGTAGGCAGGGGCGGGAGCACAGATACGCAGTATTTT. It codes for CASSVGRGGSTDTQYF. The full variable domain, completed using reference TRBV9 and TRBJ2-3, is DSGVTQTPKHLITATGQRVTLRCSPRSGDLSVYWYQQSLDQGLQFLIQYYNGEERAKGNILERFSAQQFPDLHSELNLSSLELGDSALYFCASSVGRGGSTDTQYFGPGTRLTVL.

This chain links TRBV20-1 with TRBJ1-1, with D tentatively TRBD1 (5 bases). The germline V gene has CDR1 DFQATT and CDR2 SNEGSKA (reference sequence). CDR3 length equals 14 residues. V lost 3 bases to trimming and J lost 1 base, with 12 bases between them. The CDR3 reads CSARPDSRNTEAFF. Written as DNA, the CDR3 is TGCAGTGCTAGGCCTGACAGCAGGAACACTGAAGCTTTCTTT.

CDR3 in amino acids: CASSFSGTDTGELFF. DNA of the CDR3: TGTGCCAGCAGTTTCAGTGGGACGGACACCGGGGAGCTGTTTTTT. The rearrangement joins TRBV27 to TRBJ2-2; D is possibly TRBD1 or TRBD2 (5 bases each). The CDR3 is 15 residues long. V was clipped by 3 bases and J by 3 bases, with 11 bases between them. Germline CDR1 MNHEY, CDR2 SMNVEV (reference sequence).

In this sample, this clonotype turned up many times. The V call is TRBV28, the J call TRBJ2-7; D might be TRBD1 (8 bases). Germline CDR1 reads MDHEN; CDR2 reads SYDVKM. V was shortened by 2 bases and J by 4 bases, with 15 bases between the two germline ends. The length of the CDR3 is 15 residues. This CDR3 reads CASSLDRGGGYEQYF. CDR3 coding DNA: TGTGCCAGCAGTTTAGACAGGGGCGGGGGTTACGAGCAGTACTTC.

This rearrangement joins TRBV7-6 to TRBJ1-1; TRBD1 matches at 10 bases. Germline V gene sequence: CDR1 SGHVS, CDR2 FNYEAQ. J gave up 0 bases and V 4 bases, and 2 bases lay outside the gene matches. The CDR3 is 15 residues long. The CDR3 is CASSWGTGVNTEAFF. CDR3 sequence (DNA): TGTGCCAGCAGCTGGGGGACAGGGGTGAACACTGAAGCTTTCTTT. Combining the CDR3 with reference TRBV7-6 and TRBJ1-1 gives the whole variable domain GAGVSQSPRYKVTKRGQDVALRCDPISGHVSLYWYRQALGQGPEFLTYFNYEAQQDKSGLPNDRFSAERPEGSISTLTIQRTEQRDSAMYRCASSWGTGVNTEAFFGQGTRLTVV.

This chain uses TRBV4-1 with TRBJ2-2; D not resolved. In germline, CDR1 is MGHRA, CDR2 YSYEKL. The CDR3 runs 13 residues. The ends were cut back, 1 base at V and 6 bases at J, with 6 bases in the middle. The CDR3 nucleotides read TGCGCCAGCAGCCAAGTGGTGGCCGGGGAGCTGTTTTTT. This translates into CASSQVVAGELFF.

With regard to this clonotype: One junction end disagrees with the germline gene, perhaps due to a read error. The chain's CDR3 is CANSLRTGGFYEQYF. The CDR3 region has the DNA TGTGCCAACAGCTTAAGGACAGGGGGCTTCTACGAGCAGTACTTC. The chain joins TRBV7-2 to TRBJ2-7, with 11 nucleotides matching TRBD1. This CDR3 comprises 15 residues. The germline CDR1 and CDR2 sequences are SGHTA and FQGNSA.

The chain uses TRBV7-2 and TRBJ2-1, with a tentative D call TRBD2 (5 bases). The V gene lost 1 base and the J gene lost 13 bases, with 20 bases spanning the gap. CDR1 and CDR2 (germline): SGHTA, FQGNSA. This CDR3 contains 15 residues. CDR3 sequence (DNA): TGTGCCAGCAGCTTAGGAACTAGTAAAGGGAAGACCCAGTTCTTC. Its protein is CASSLGTSKGKTQFF.

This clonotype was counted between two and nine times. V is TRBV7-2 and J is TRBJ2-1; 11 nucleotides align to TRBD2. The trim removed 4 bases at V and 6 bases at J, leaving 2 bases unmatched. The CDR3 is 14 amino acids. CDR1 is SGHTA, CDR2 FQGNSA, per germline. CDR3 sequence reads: CASSYSGGVNEQFF. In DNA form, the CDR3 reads TGTGCCAGCAGCTATAGCGGGGGGGTCAATGAGCAGTTCTTC.

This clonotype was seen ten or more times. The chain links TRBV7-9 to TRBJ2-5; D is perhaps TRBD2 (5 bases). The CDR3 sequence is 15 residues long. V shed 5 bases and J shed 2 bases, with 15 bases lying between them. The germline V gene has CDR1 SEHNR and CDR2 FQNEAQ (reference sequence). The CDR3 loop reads CASSLTAEKQETQYF. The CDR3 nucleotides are TGTGCCAGCAGCCTTACAGCGGAGAAGCAAGAGACCCAGTACTTC.

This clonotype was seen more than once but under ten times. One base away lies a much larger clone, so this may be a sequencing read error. Here the CDR3 DNA reads TGCAGTGCCCTGCGGACAGGGAGAGAGACCCAGTACTTC. Translation gives CSALRTGRETQYF. The gene calls are TRBV20-1 and TRBJ2-5; TRBD1 aligns across 8 bases. The V and J ends lost 6 bases and 4 bases, in that order; junction bases with no gene match: 7. The CDR3 has 13 residues. The germline CDR1 and CDR2 sequences are DFQATT and SNEGSKA (reference sequence).

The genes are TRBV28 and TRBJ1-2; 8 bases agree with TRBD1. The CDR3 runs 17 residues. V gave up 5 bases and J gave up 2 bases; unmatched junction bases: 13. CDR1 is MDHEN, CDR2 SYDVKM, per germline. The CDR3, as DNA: TGTGCCAGCAGTCTATCCGGTGCACAGGGGGTGAACTATGGCTACACCTTC. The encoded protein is CASSLSGAQGVNYGYTF.

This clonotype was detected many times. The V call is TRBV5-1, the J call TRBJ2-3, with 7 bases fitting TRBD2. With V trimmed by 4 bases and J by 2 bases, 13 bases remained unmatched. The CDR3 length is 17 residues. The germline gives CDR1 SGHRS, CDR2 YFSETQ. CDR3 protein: CASSPRLSSGDTDTQYF. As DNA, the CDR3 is TGCGCCAGCAGCCCCCGGTTGTCCAGCGGGGACACAGATACGCAGTATTTT.